Listed below are T cell receptor beta chains from one sample, sequenced in a study of shared clonotypes between healthy human individuals. Data came from immunoSEQ multiplex PCR; TCRdb stores just in-frame clones and leaves some out. The sample lists 550,000 to 600,000 clones, around three quarters occurring once. Sequenced material: PBMCs. Receptors were obtained from a woman aged 40 to 55 in good health. Some clones in this sample may be carry-over from other donors' samples. The CDR3 runs from the conserved cysteine through the conserved F or W. The order of the fields is D gene, clone size, J gene, V gene, CDR3 protein, CDR3 DNA. The D gene is left open where the match is weak. Clone sizes are given selectively: once, few, many, or a class where the clone is expanded.

d_call: -
clone_size: -
j_call: TRBJ1-5
v_call: TRBV30
cdr3_aa: CAWSVPFLNKPQHF
cdr3_nt: TGTGCCTGGAGTGTACCTTTTCTTAACAAGCCCCAGCATTTT

d_call: -
clone_size: once
j_call: TRBJ1-2
v_call: TRBV28
cdr3_aa: CASSLWGPLRYGYTF
cdr3_nt: TGTGCCAGCAGTTTATGGGGGCCCCTGAGGTATGGCTACACCTTC

d_call: TRBD2
clone_size: -
j_call: TRBJ2-1
v_call: TRBV28
cdr3_aa: CASASTGTSAYNEQFF
cdr3_nt: TGTGCCAGCGCTAGCACCGGGACTAGCGCCTACAATGAGCAGTTCTTC

d_call: TRBD1
clone_size: -
j_call: TRBJ1-2
v_call: TRBV6-1
cdr3_aa: CASNDRGLGYGYTF
cdr3_nt: TGTGCCAGCAATGACAGGGGGCTGGGCTATGGCTACACCTTC

d_call: -
clone_size: -
j_call: TRBJ2-3
v_call: TRBV19
cdr3_aa: CASSISVTSTDTQYF
cdr3_nt: TGTGCCAGTAGTATTAGCGTCACCTCCACAGATACGCAGTATTTT

d_call: -
clone_size: -
j_call: TRBJ1-5
v_call: TRBV6-1
cdr3_aa: CASSEQWDQPQHF
cdr3_nt: TGTGCCAGCAGTGAACAGTGGGATCAGCCCCAGCATTTT

d_call: -
clone_size: -
j_call: TRBJ1-2
v_call: TRBV6-5
cdr3_aa: CASRPLRWAEGGYTF
cdr3_nt: TGTGCCAGCAGGCCCCTCAGGTGGGCGGAGGGTGGCTACACCTTC

d_call: TRBD2
clone_size: -
j_call: TRBJ2-1
v_call: TRBV5-4
cdr3_aa: CASSLAGRDYNEQFF
cdr3_nt: TGTGCCAGCAGCTTGGCGGGGAGGGATTACAATGAGCAGTTCTTC

d_call: TRBD2
clone_size: -
j_call: TRBJ2-1
v_call: TRBV7-3
cdr3_aa: CASSLGLAGYNEQFF
cdr3_nt: TGTGCCAGCAGCTTAGGGCTAGCGGGATATAATGAGCAGTTCTTC

d_call: -
clone_size: -
j_call: TRBJ1-3
v_call: TRBV28
cdr3_aa: CASRSGSSGNTIYF
cdr3_nt: TGTGCCAGCAGAAGTGGGAGCTCTGGAAACACCATATATTTT

d_call: -
clone_size: few
j_call: TRBJ2-3
v_call: TRBV5-6
cdr3_aa: CASSRQLWGADTQYF
cdr3_nt: TGTGCCAGCAGCAGACAGCTCTGGGGAGCAGATACGCAGTATTTT

d_call: -
clone_size: -
j_call: TRBJ2-7
v_call: TRBV6-6
cdr3_aa: CASSYGGTYEQYF
cdr3_nt: TGTGCCAGCAGTTACGGAGGAACCTACGAGCAGTACTTC

d_call: -
clone_size: -
j_call: TRBJ2-2
v_call: TRBV27
cdr3_aa: CASSLWVGSTGELFF
cdr3_nt: TGTGCCAGCAGTTTATGGGTGGGCAGCACCGGGGAGCTGTTTTTT

d_call: -
clone_size: -
j_call: TRBJ2-7
v_call: TRBV7-2
cdr3_aa: CASSYMYEQYF
cdr3_nt: TGTGCCAGCAGCTATATGTACGAGCAGTACTTC

d_call: TRBD2
clone_size: few
j_call: TRBJ2-3
v_call: TRBV4-1
cdr3_aa: CASSQDPGLAGGRSTDTQYF
cdr3_nt: TGCGCCAGCAGCCAAGATCCCGGACTAGCGGGAGGGCGGAGCACAGATACGCAGTATTTT

d_call: -
clone_size: once
j_call: TRBJ2-3
v_call: TRBV7-9
cdr3_aa: CASSQTAADTQYF
cdr3_nt: TGTGCCAGCAGTCAAACAGCAGCGGATACGCAGTATTTT

d_call: -
clone_size: -
j_call: TRBJ2-3
v_call: TRBV29-1
cdr3_aa: CSVQVRTDTQYF
cdr3_nt: TGCAGCGTCCAGGTCCGCACAGATACGCAGTATTTT

d_call: -
clone_size: -
j_call: TRBJ1-5
v_call: TRBV6-1
cdr3_aa: CAILQDSNQPQHF
cdr3_nt: TGTGCCATCCTACAGGATAGCAATCAGCCCCAGCATTTT

d_call: -
clone_size: few
j_call: TRBJ2-1
v_call: TRBV7-6
cdr3_aa: CASSLGNGAGNEQFF
cdr3_nt: TGTGCCAGCAGCTTAGGAAACGGGGCTGGGAATGAGCAGTTCTTC

d_call: -
clone_size: -
j_call: TRBJ2-3
v_call: TRBV5-1
cdr3_aa: CASSFGAERRTDTQYF
cdr3_nt: TGCGCCAGCAGCTTCGGAGCGGAGCGACGCACAGATACGCAGTATTTT

d_call: -
clone_size: -
j_call: TRBJ2-1
v_call: TRBV19
cdr3_aa: CASRERRSSYNEQFF
cdr3_nt: TGTGCCAGTAGGGAGCGCCGAAGCTCCTACAATGAGCAGTTCTTC

d_call: -
clone_size: -
j_call: TRBJ1-6
v_call: TRBV14
cdr3_aa: CASSQGRQGNSPLHF
cdr3_nt: TGTGCCAGCAGCCAAGGTAGGCAGGGTAATTCACCCCTCCACTTT

d_call: -
clone_size: -
j_call: TRBJ1-4
v_call: TRBV5-3
cdr3_aa: CARSPTGREDEKLFF
cdr3_nt: TGTGCCAGAAGCCCGACAGGCCGGGAGGATGAAAAACTGTTTTTT

d_call: TRBD2
clone_size: -
j_call: TRBJ2-1
v_call: TRBV7-3
cdr3_aa: CASSPAGGPAGRTYNEQFF
cdr3_nt: TGTGCCAGCAGCCCCGCGGGGGGCCCAGCGGGAAGGACCTACAATGAGCAGTTCTTC

d_call: -
clone_size: -
j_call: TRBJ2-2
v_call: TRBV18
cdr3_aa: CASSPVLAMNTGELFF
cdr3_nt: TGTGCCAGCTCACCAGTACTAGCAATGAACACCGGGGAGCTGTTTTTT

d_call: -
clone_size: once
j_call: TRBJ2-3
v_call: TRBV18
cdr3_aa: CASSPPRDTDTQYF
cdr3_nt: TGTGCCAGCTCACCACCCAGGGACACAGATACGCAGTATTTT

d_call: -
clone_size: -
j_call: TRBJ2-1
v_call: TRBV18
cdr3_aa: CASSPPGGLSYNEQFF
cdr3_nt: TGTGCCAGCTCACCACCGGGGGGGCTCTCCTACAATGAGCAGTTCTTC

d_call: TRBD2
clone_size: -
j_call: TRBJ2-1
v_call: TRBV6-6
cdr3_aa: CASSYTGGGNNEQFF
cdr3_nt: TGTGCCAGCAGTTATACCGGGGGGGGTAACAATGAGCAGTTCTTC

d_call: -
clone_size: -
j_call: TRBJ1-3
v_call: TRBV30
cdr3_aa: CAWSVGGNTIYF
cdr3_nt: TGTGCCTGGAGTGTTGGAGGAAACACCATATATTTT

d_call: -
clone_size: -
j_call: TRBJ1-2
v_call: TRBV6-4
cdr3_aa: CASRGSVQGDGYTF
cdr3_nt: TGTGCCTCCAGAGGGTCCGTACAGGGAGATGGCTACACCTTC

d_call: TRBD1
clone_size: -
j_call: TRBJ1-2
v_call: TRBV5-1
cdr3_aa: CASGWTGNGYTF
cdr3_nt: TGCGCCAGCGGGTGGACAGGGAATGGCTACACCTTC

d_call: -
clone_size: -
j_call: TRBJ2-7
v_call: TRBV10-3
cdr3_aa: CAISESLTAYEQYF
cdr3_nt: TGTGCCATCAGTGAGTCGTTGACAGCCTACGAGCAGTACTTC

d_call: -
clone_size: once
j_call: TRBJ2-5
v_call: TRBV6-5
cdr3_aa: CASTDPLRRETQYF
cdr3_nt: TGTGCCAGCACCGACCCCCTCCGGAGAGAGACCCAGTACTTC

d_call: -
clone_size: -
j_call: TRBJ2-1
v_call: TRBV30
cdr3_aa: CAWSVLRGIGDEQFF
cdr3_nt: TGTGCCTGGAGTGTACTGAGGGGGATAGGCGATGAGCAGTTCTTC

d_call: -
clone_size: -
j_call: TRBJ1-2
v_call: TRBV11-2
cdr3_aa: CASSLVVSAGAGGYTF
cdr3_nt: TGTGCCAGCAGCTTAGTGGTTTCAGCGGGGGCGGGCGGCTACACCTTC

d_call: TRBD2
clone_size: -
j_call: TRBJ2-3
v_call: TRBV7-7
cdr3_aa: CASSPHGTGGGDTQYF
cdr3_nt: TGTGCTAGCAGCCCCCACGGGACGGGAGGGGGAGATACGCAGTATTTT

d_call: -
clone_size: once
j_call: TRBJ1-5
v_call: TRBV28
cdr3_aa: CASRQQGDDQPQHF
cdr3_nt: TGTGCCAGCAGGCAACAGGGTGACGATCAGCCCCAGCATTTT

d_call: TRBD2
clone_size: -
j_call: TRBJ2-3
v_call: TRBV9
cdr3_aa: CASSVSGGPVLTQYF
cdr3_nt: TGTGCCAGCAGCGTTTCGGGAGGGCCGGTGTTGACGCAGTATTTT

d_call: -
clone_size: -
j_call: TRBJ1-2
v_call: TRBV7-9
cdr3_aa: CASSLATPGNGYTF
cdr3_nt: TGTGCCAGCAGCTTAGCAACCCCCGGGAATGGCTACACCTTC

d_call: -
clone_size: few
j_call: TRBJ2-7
v_call: TRBV7-2
cdr3_aa: CASSSPSVGADEQYF
cdr3_nt: TGTGCCAGCAGCTCTCCATCGGTGGGGGCAGACGAGCAGTACTTC

d_call: TRBD1
clone_size: -
j_call: TRBJ1-2
v_call: TRBV6-1
cdr3_aa: CAISAPGQAYGYTF
cdr3_nt: TGTGCCATCAGTGCACCGGGACAGGCCTATGGCTACACCTTC

d_call: TRBD2
clone_size: -
j_call: TRBJ2-7
v_call: TRBV7-2
cdr3_aa: CASSLEASGTYEQYF
cdr3_nt: TGTGCCAGCAGCTTAGAGGCTAGCGGAACCTACGAGCAGTACTTC

d_call: TRBD1
clone_size: -
j_call: TRBJ2-3
v_call: TRBV11-3
cdr3_aa: CASSPRDRDTQYF
cdr3_nt: TGTGCCAGCAGCCCCAGGGACAGAGATACGCAGTATTTT

d_call: TRBD2
clone_size: -
j_call: TRBJ2-3
v_call: TRBV7-9
cdr3_aa: CASSPGDYTDTQYF
cdr3_nt: TGTGCCAGCAGCCCCGGGGACTACACAGATACGCAGTATTTT

d_call: TRBD2
clone_size: -
j_call: TRBJ2-1
v_call: TRBV7-9
cdr3_aa: CASSPWTSGSNEQFF
cdr3_nt: TGTGCCAGCAGCCCCTGGACTAGCGGGAGTAATGAGCAGTTCTTC

d_call: TRBD1
clone_size: -
j_call: TRBJ2-5
v_call: TRBV2
cdr3_aa: CASSRDRGIETQYF
cdr3_nt: TGTGCCAGCAGTCGGGACAGGGGGATCGAGACCCAGTACTTC

d_call: -
clone_size: -
j_call: TRBJ1-1
v_call: TRBV5-1
cdr3_aa: CASSSEGPNTEAFF
cdr3_nt: TGCGCCAGCAGCTCGGAGGGCCCGAACACTGAAGCTTTCTTT

d_call: -
clone_size: many
j_call: TRBJ2-1
v_call: TRBV19
cdr3_aa: CASTIRGSYNEQFF
cdr3_nt: TGTGCCAGTACCATAAGGGGCTCCTACAATGAGCAGTTCTTC

d_call: -
clone_size: -
j_call: TRBJ1-3
v_call: TRBV11-2
cdr3_aa: CASSLVGEAGNTIYF
cdr3_nt: TGTGCCAGCAGCTTAGTCGGGGAAGCTGGAAACACCATATATTTT

d_call: -
clone_size: -
j_call: TRBJ1-2
v_call: TRBV9
cdr3_aa: CASSVGEGDYGCTF
cdr3_nt: TGTGCCAGCAGCGTAGGGGAGGGGGACTATGGCTGCACCTTC

d_call: -
clone_size: -
j_call: TRBJ2-7
v_call: TRBV7-8
cdr3_aa: CASSSLRAGVLTAYEQYF
cdr3_nt: TGTGCCAGCAGCTCTCTCAGGGCAGGGGTCCTTACTGCCTACGAGCAGTACTTC

d_call: -
clone_size: -
j_call: TRBJ2-7
v_call: TRBV18
cdr3_aa: CASSPPGTPYEQYF
cdr3_nt: TGTGCCAGCTCACCACCTGGGACACCCTACGAGCAGTACTTC

d_call: -
clone_size: many
j_call: TRBJ2-2
v_call: TRBV6-5
cdr3_aa: CASRAHNTGELFF
cdr3_nt: TGTGCCAGCAGGGCCCACAACACCGGGGAGCTGTTTTTT

d_call: TRBD1
clone_size: few
j_call: TRBJ2-2
v_call: TRBV7-3
cdr3_aa: CASSVRQGAGELFF
cdr3_nt: TGTGCCAGCAGCGTGAGACAGGGAGCCGGGGAGCTGTTTTTT

d_call: -
clone_size: -
j_call: TRBJ2-1
v_call: TRBV7-3
cdr3_aa: CASSLGPSQDEQFF
cdr3_nt: TGTGCCAGCAGCTTAGGGCCTAGCCAGGATGAGCAGTTCTTC

d_call: TRBD2
clone_size: -
j_call: TRBJ2-7
v_call: TRBV30
cdr3_aa: CAWSILAGGYEQYF
cdr3_nt: TGTGCCTGGAGTATCTTAGCGGGAGGGTACGAGCAGTACTTC

d_call: -
clone_size: many
j_call: TRBJ2-7
v_call: TRBV4-3
cdr3_aa: CASSPRHPDSSYEQYF
cdr3_nt: TGCGCCAGCAGCCCCCGGCACCCAGACAGTTCCTACGAGCAGTACTTC

d_call: TRBD2
clone_size: many
j_call: TRBJ2-1
v_call: TRBV7-2
cdr3_aa: CASSLSTSGSYNEQFF
cdr3_nt: TGTGCCAGCAGCCTCTCGACTAGCGGGAGCTACAATGAGCAGTTCTTC

d_call: TRBD2
clone_size: few
j_call: TRBJ2-5
v_call: TRBV5-4
cdr3_aa: CASSRTSVQETQYF
cdr3_nt: TGTGCCAGCAGTAGGACTAGCGTACAAGAGACCCAGTACTTC

d_call: -
clone_size: -
j_call: TRBJ1-2
v_call: TRBV19
cdr3_aa: CASSIRHSSNYGYTF
cdr3_nt: TGTGCCAGTAGTATAAGACACAGTTCTAACTATGGCTACACCTTC